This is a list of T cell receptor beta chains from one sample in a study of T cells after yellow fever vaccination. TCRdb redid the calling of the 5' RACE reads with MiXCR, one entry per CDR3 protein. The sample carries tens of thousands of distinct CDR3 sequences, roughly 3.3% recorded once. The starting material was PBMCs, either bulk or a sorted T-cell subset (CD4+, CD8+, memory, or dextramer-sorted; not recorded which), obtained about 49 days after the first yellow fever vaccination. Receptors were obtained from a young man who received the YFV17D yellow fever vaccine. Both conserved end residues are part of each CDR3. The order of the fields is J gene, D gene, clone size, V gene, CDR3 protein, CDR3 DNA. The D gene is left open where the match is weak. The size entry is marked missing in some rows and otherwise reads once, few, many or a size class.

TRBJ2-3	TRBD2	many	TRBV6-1	CASRTTEAGSFGTDTQYF	TGTGCCAGCAGAACGACTGAAGCGGGGTCCTTCGGCACAGATACGCAGTATTTT
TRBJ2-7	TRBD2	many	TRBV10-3	CAISESLAGDHSYEQYF	TGTGCCATCAGTGAGTCGCTAGCGGGGGACCACTCCTACGAGCAGTACTTC
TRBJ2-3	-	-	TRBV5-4	CASSPPRRDTQYF	TGTGCCAGCAGCCCGCCGAGACGGGATACGCAGTATTTT
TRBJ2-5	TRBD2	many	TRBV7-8	CASSLGAAGGPKTQYF	TGTGCCAGCAGCTTAGGTGCAGCGGGGGGGCCGAAGACCCAGTACTTC
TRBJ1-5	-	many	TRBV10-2	CASSESADYSNQPQHF	TGCGCCAGCAGTGAGTCGGCAGATTATAGCAATCAGCCCCAGCATTTT
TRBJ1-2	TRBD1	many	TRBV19	CASHGTGTYYGYTF	TGTGCCAGCCATGGGACAGGGACTTACTATGGCTACACCTTC
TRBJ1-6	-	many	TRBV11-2	CASSLGRGSPLHF	TGTGCCAGCAGCTTGGGGAGGGGTTCACCCCTCCACTTT
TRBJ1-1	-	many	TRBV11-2	CASSSPRGQLDTEAFF	TGTGCCAGCAGCTCCCCACGGGGGCAGCTGGACACTGAAGCTTTCTTT
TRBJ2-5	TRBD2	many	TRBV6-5	CASSYSDAGGGETQYF	TGTGCCAGCAGTTATTCCGACGCGGGGGGCGGGGAGACCCAGTACTTC
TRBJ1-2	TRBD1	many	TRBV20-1	CSARPPTGANYGYTF	TGCAGTGCTAGACCTCCCACAGGGGCTAACTATGGCTACACCTTC
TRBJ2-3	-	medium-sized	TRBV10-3	CAISESGADTQYF	TGTGCCATCAGTGAGTCGGGAGCAGATACGCAGTATTTT
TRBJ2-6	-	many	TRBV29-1	CSAHSGANVLTF	TGCAGCGCTCACTCTGGGGCCAACGTCCTGACTTTC
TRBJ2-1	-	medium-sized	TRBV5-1	CASSLGAGKSPALSF	TGCGCCAGCAGCTTGGGCGCGGGAAAATCCCCAGCCCTAAGCTTC
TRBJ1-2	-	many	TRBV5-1	CASSLVQSNYGYTF	TGCGCCAGCAGCTTGGTACAGTCCAACTATGGCTACACCTTC
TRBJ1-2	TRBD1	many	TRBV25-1	CASRETGAGGYTF	TGTGCCAGCAGGGAGACAGGGGCGGGTGGCTACACCTTC
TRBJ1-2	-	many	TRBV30	CAHPKDGGYGYTF	TGTGCCCATCCAAAGGACGGAGGATATGGCTACACCTTC
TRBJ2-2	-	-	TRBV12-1	CASSFTTGNTGELFF	TGTGCCAGCAGCTTCACGACAGGGAACACCGGGGAGCTGTTTTTT
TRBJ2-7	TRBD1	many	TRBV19	CASANVGTDYYEQYF	TGTGCCAGTGCCAATGTCGGGACAGATTACTACGAGCAGTACTTC
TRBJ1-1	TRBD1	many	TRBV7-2	CASSPTTGRAFF	TGTGCCAGCAGCCCAACGACAGGGAGAGCTTTCTTT
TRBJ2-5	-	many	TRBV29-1	CSDRPPQETQYF	TGCAGCGATAGACCGCCACAAGAGACCCAGTACTTC
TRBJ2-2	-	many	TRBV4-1	CASSQGAKRELFF	TGCGCCAGCAGCCAGGGGGCGAAACGGGAGCTGTTTTTT
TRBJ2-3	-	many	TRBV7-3	CASSLIPSTDTQYF	TGTGCCAGCAGCTTAATTCCTAGCACAGATACGCAGTATTTT
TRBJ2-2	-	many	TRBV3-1	CASSHVSGELFF	TGTGCCAGCAGCCATGTTTCCGGGGAGCTGTTTTTT
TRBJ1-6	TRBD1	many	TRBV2	CASSAYRGNNSPLHF	TGTGCCAGCAGTGCTTACAGGGGGAATAATTCACCCCTCCACTTT
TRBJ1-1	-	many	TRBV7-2	CASSSGGGLGTEAFF	TGTGCCAGCAGCTCGGGCGGGGGATTGGGTACTGAAGCTTTCTTT
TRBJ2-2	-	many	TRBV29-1	CSVDRGGNGELFF	TGCAGCGTTGATAGGGGGGGCAACGGGGAGCTGTTTTTT
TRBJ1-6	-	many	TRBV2	CASKVQRRSNSPLHF	TGTGCCAGCAAGGTCCAGCGGAGGAGTAATTCACCCCTCCACTTT
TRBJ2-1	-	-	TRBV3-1	CASSQGGASEQFF	TGTGCCAGCAGCCAAGGAGGCGCTAGTGAGCAGTTCTTC
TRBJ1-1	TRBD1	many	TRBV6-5	CASSRIPDPLGTAEAFF	TGTGCCAGCAGCCGGATCCCCGACCCCCTGGGGACAGCTGAAGCTTTCTTT
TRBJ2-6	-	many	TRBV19	CASSAQVLGGANVLTF	TGTGCCAGTAGCGCACAGGTTCTGGGAGGGGCCAACGTCCTGACTTTC
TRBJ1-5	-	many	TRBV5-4	CASSLGGAINQPQHF	TGTGCCAGCAGCTTAGGCGGGGCTATCAATCAGCCCCAGCATTTT
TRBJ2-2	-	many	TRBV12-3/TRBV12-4	CASTYRGLNTGELFF	TGTGCCAGCACATACAGGGGACTAAACACCGGGGAGCTGTTTTTT
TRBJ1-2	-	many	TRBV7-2	CASSLLSGGLYGYTF	TGTGCCAGCAGCTTACTCTCGGGGGGCCTCTATGGCTACACCTTC
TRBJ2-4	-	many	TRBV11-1	CASSGLSKNIQYF	TGTGCCAGCAGCGGGCTCTCCAAAAACATTCAGTACTTC
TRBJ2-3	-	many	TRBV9	CASSPHGSDTQYF	TGTGCCAGCAGCCCCCACGGATCCGATACGCAGTATTTT
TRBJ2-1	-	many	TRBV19	CASSSSGPTNEQFF	TGTGCCAGTAGTTCTTCTGGCCCCACAAATGAGCAGTTCTTC
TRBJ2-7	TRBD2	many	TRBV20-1	CSAPRGWGGSSYEQYF	TGCAGTGCTCCACGGGGTTGGGGGGGGAGCTCCTACGAGCAGTACTTC
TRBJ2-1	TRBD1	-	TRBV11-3	CASSLDQAGTGVGNEQFF	TGTGCCAGCAGCTTAGATCAAGCCGGGACAGGGGTGGGCAATGAGCAGTTCTTC
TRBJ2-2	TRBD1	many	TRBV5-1	CASSTGQGTGELFF	TGCGCCAGCAGCACGGGACAGGGGACCGGGGAGCTGTTTTTT
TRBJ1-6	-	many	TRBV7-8	CASSLERVGSSYNSPLHF	TGTGCCAGCAGCTTAGAGCGCGTGGGCAGCTCCTATAATTCACCCCTCCACTTT
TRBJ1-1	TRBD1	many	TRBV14	CASSQAIGGMNTEAFF	TGTGCCAGCAGCCAAGCCATAGGGGGCATGAACACTGAAGCTTTCTTT
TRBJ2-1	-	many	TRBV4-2	CASSRTLPSSYNEQFF	TGTGCCAGCAGCCGGACTTTACCTAGCTCCTACAATGAGCAGTTCTTC
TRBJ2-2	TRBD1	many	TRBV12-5	CASGFRAGGATGELFF	TGTGCTAGTGGTTTTAGGGCAGGGGGCGCAACCGGGGAGCTGTTTTTT
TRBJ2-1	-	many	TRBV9	CASSGTRTTEQFF	TGTGCCAGCAGCGGAACACGGACCACCGAGCAGTTCTTC
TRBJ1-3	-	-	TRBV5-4	CASSLDSGNTIYF	TGTGCCAGCAGCTTGGACTCTGGAAACACCATATATTTT
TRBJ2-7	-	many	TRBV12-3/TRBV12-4	CASRLQGLGEQYF	TGTGCCAGCAGGTTACAGGGTCTGGGAGAGCAGTACTTC
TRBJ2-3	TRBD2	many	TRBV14	CASSQVGGGTTDTQYF	TGTGCCAGCAGCCAAGTAGGCGGGGGAACCACAGATACGCAGTATTTT
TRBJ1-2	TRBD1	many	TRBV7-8	CASSSGGYGYTF	TGTGCCAGCAGCTCAGGGGGCTATGGCTACACCTTC
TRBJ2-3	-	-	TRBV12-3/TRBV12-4	CASCQQGKRGVFTTDTQYF	TGTGCCAGCTGTCAACAGGGGAAACGGGGGGTATTTACCACAGATACGCAGTATTTT
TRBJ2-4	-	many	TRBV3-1	CASSHSANIQYF	TGTGCCAGCAGCCATTCAGCGAACATTCAGTACTTC
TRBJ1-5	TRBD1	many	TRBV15	CATSRTGDSNQPQHF	TGTGCCACCAGCAGGACAGGGGATAGCAATCAGCCCCAGCATTTT
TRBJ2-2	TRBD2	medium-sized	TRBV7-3	CASSLGLAGTGELFF	TGTGCCAGCAGCCTGGGACTAGCGGGGACCGGGGAGCTGTTTTTT
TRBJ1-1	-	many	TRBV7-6	CASSPILRGTEAFF	TGTGCCAGCAGCCCGATACTCAGGGGTACTGAAGCTTTCTTT
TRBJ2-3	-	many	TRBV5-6	CASSLGLDTQYF	TGTGCCAGCAGCTTGGGTCTAGATACGCAGTATTTT